This T cell receptor beta chain was obtained from a study of blood T cell repertoires in COVID-19. About the research overall: Sites across the United States, Italy and Spain contributed samples from acute and convalescent COVID-19. Sources were T cells, B-cell-depleted T cells, or PBMCs; the material itself was cDNA or gDNA.

Participants came from under 30 US areas, aged about 18 to 89 years. Germline V CDR1 and CDR2: MGHDK, SYGVNS. Trimming removed 1 base at V and 0 bases at J, with 7 bases between. The CDR3 runs to 15 residues. As handled by the study authors: Amplified reference gene primers provided the basis for estimating nucleated cell counts. Repertoires were generated with immunoSEQ multiplex PCR, while TCRdb's copy carries only in-frame clones and drops some. That table furnishes V, J and clone size, whereas the DNA furnished D and trimming. The repertoire holds some 260,000 clones, with about 81% as singletons.

The sequencing input was PBMCs or T cells enriched from blood (not recorded which). This sequence originates from a man aged 25-45 years with acute COVID-19. V usage is TRBV25-1 and J usage is TRBJ2-4; unclear D gene. The CDR3 sequence: CASSESGKAKNIQYF. In nucleotides, the CDR3 is TGTGCCAGCAGTGAATCGGGTAAAGCCAAAAACATTCAGTACTTC.